This T cell receptor beta chain was captured in a study of blood T cell repertoires in COVID-19. In the study overall: Researchers got acute and convalescent COVID-19 samples from the United States, Italy and Spain. In each case, the material was cDNA or gDNA derived from T cells, B-cell-depleted T cells, or PBMCs.

Germline assignment: CDR1 LNHDA and CDR2 SQIVND (reference sequence). This CDR3 region has 16 residues. V was cut by 3 bases and J by 0 bases, with 14 bases left in between. Some clones are missing from TCRdb's copy, which holds only in-frame ones; the method was immunoSEQ multiplex PCR. The sample includes 15,000 to 20,000 clones, about 80% of them seen just once. Sequencing used peripheral blood. The rearrangement uses TRBV19 and TRBJ2-5; D perhaps matches TRBD1 (6 bases). The origin of this receptor is a human donor in a cohort sampled during active COVID-19. The CDR3 bases are TGTGCCAGTAGTATTTACGGCAGGGGCTACCAAGAGACCCAGTACTTC. Translation gives CASSIYGRGYQETQYF.